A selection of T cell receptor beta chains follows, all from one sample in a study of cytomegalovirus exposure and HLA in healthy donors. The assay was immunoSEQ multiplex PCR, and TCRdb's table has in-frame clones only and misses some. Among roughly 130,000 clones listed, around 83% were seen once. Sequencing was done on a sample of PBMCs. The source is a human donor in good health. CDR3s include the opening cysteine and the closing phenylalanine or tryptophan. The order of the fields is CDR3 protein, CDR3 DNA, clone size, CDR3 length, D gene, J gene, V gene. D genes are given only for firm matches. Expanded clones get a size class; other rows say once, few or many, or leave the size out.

CDR3aa: CASSIVVGGTEAFF
CDR3nt: TGTGCCAGTAGTATAGTGGTCGGAGGCACTGAAGCTTTCTTT
abundance: NA
len: 14
d_gene: NA
j_gene: TRBJ1-1
v_gene: TRBV19

CDR3aa: CASSQSSYQPQHF
CDR3nt: TGTGCCAGCAGTCAGTCGTCTTATCAGCCCCAGCATTTT
abundance: few
len: 13
d_gene: NA
j_gene: TRBJ1-5
v_gene: TRBV6-5

CDR3aa: CASSKGAGEDTEAFF
CDR3nt: TGTGCCAGCAGCAAGGGGGCAGGGGAGGACACTGAAGCTTTCTTT
abundance: NA
len: 15
d_gene: TRBD1
j_gene: TRBJ1-1
v_gene: TRBV4-2

CDR3aa: CASSPGQGLGYTF
CDR3nt: TGTGCCAGCAGTCCGGGACAGGGATTGGGCTACACCTTC
abundance: NA
len: 13
d_gene: TRBD1
j_gene: TRBJ1-2
v_gene: TRBV27

CDR3aa: CASSLWGAPGPQHF
CDR3nt: TGTGCCAGCAGCTTGTGGGGAGCCCCGGGGCCCCAGCATTTT
abundance: NA
len: 14
d_gene: NA
j_gene: TRBJ1-5
v_gene: TRBV5-6

CDR3aa: CASSPRPPGTGDGYTF
CDR3nt: TGTGCCAGCAGTCCGAGGCCACCCGGGACAGGGGACGGCTACACCTTC
abundance: few
len: 16
d_gene: TRBD1
j_gene: TRBJ1-2
v_gene: TRBV28

CDR3aa: CASSFQGMSQPQHF
CDR3nt: TGTGCCAGCAGTTTTCAGGGCATGAGTCAGCCCCAGCATTTT
abundance: NA
len: 14
d_gene: NA
j_gene: TRBJ1-5
v_gene: TRBV28

CDR3aa: CASSSTGLGTGELFF
CDR3nt: TGTGCCAGCAGCTCAACAGGATTAGGGACCGGGGAGCTGTTTTTT
abundance: NA
len: 15
d_gene: NA
j_gene: TRBJ2-2
v_gene: TRBV27

CDR3aa: CASSPRGGYNSPLHF
CDR3nt: TGTGCCAGCAGCCCGAGGGGGGGATATAATTCACCCCTCCACTTT
abundance: NA
len: 15
d_gene: NA
j_gene: TRBJ1-6
v_gene: TRBV7-8

CDR3aa: CASSLTSGGAETQYF
CDR3nt: TGCGCCAGCAGCTTGACTAGCGGGGGGGCAGAGACCCAGTACTTC
abundance: NA
len: 15
d_gene: TRBD2
j_gene: TRBJ2-5
v_gene: TRBV5-1

CDR3aa: CASSLDKTGNTIYF
CDR3nt: TGTGCCAGCAGCTTAGACAAGACTGGAAACACCATATATTTT
abundance: once
len: 14
d_gene: NA
j_gene: TRBJ1-3
v_gene: TRBV5-5

CDR3aa: CASNTGHSDGYTF
CDR3nt: TGTGCCAGCAATACAGGACACTCAGATGGCTACACCTTC
abundance: NA
len: 13
d_gene: NA
j_gene: TRBJ1-2
v_gene: TRBV2

CDR3aa: CASSMPSGGDTQYF
CDR3nt: TGTGCCAGCAGCATGCCTTCGGGGGGAGATACGCAGTATTTT
abundance: NA
len: 14
d_gene: TRBD2
j_gene: TRBJ2-3
v_gene: TRBV13

CDR3aa: CASSVREGQVDTIYF
CDR3nt: TGTGCCAGCAGCGTAAGAGAGGGTCAGGTAGACACCATATATTTT
abundance: NA
len: 15
d_gene: NA
j_gene: TRBJ1-3
v_gene: TRBV7-6

CDR3aa: CASSPLGNTIYF
CDR3nt: TGTGCCAGCAGCCCCCTTGGAAACACCATATATTTT
abundance: few
len: 12
d_gene: NA
j_gene: TRBJ1-3
v_gene: TRBV7-9

CDR3aa: CASSFGGGGTGGLVQYF
CDR3nt: TGTGCCAGCAGCTTCGGGGGAGGGGGGACAGGGGGGTTGGTTCAGTACTTC
abundance: NA
len: 17
d_gene: TRBD1
j_gene: TRBJ2-4
v_gene: TRBV11-2

CDR3aa: CASSSGGLPRMEQYF
CDR3nt: TGTGCCAGCAGCTCGGGGGGACTTCCCAGGATGGAGCAGTACTTC
abundance: NA
len: 15
d_gene: TRBD2
j_gene: TRBJ2-7
v_gene: TRBV11-2

CDR3aa: CASSEARGYGYTF
CDR3nt: TGCGCCAGCAGTGAGGCCAGGGGCTATGGCTACACCTTC
abundance: NA
len: 13
d_gene: NA
j_gene: TRBJ1-2
v_gene: TRBV10-1

CDR3aa: CASSQGTGAQPQHF
CDR3nt: TGTGCCAGCAGCCAAGGGACAGGGGCTCAGCCCCAGCATTTT
abundance: few
len: 14
d_gene: TRBD1
j_gene: TRBJ1-5
v_gene: TRBV4-2

CDR3aa: CASSTPGSGELFF
CDR3nt: TGTGCCAGCAGCACCCCAGGGTCCGGGGAGCTGTTTTTT
abundance: NA
len: 13
d_gene: NA
j_gene: TRBJ2-2
v_gene: TRBV7-3

CDR3aa: CASSLLAGGPSVTDTQYF
CDR3nt: TGTGCCAGCAGTTTACTTGCGGGGGGGCCTTCAGTGACAGATACGCAGTATTTT
abundance: NA
len: 18
d_gene: TRBD2
j_gene: TRBJ2-3
v_gene: TRBV27

CDR3aa: CAITDSSGELFF
CDR3nt: TGTGCCATCACTGATAGCTCCGGGGAGCTGTTTTTT
abundance: once
len: 12
d_gene: NA
j_gene: TRBJ2-2
v_gene: TRBV10-3

CDR3aa: CASSPDPTGGGFQETQYF
CDR3nt: TGCGCCAGCAGCCCCGATCCTACAGGGGGCGGTTTTCAGGAGACCCAGTACTTC
abundance: NA
len: 18
d_gene: TRBD1
j_gene: TRBJ2-5
v_gene: TRBV4-1

CDR3aa: CASSYSARGYGYTF
CDR3nt: TGTGCCAGCAGTTACTCCGCCAGGGGTTATGGCTACACCTTC
abundance: NA
len: 14
d_gene: NA
j_gene: TRBJ1-2
v_gene: TRBV6-5

CDR3aa: CASSLALGTEAFF
CDR3nt: TGTGCCAGCAGCTTAGCCCTCGGTACTGAAGCTTTCTTT
abundance: NA
len: 13
d_gene: NA
j_gene: TRBJ1-1
v_gene: TRBV11-3

CDR3aa: CASSLTGNSGNTIYF
CDR3nt: TGTGCCAGCAGCTTAACAGGGAACTCTGGAAACACCATATATTTT
abundance: NA
len: 15
d_gene: NA
j_gene: TRBJ1-3
v_gene: TRBV7-8

CDR3aa: CSSSFQAGEGEKLFF
CDR3nt: TGTTCCAGCAGCTTTCAAGCAGGGGAGGGTGAAAAACTGTTTTTT
abundance: NA
len: 15
d_gene: NA
j_gene: TRBJ1-4
v_gene: TRBV7-9

CDR3aa: CASSASVIGELFF
CDR3nt: TGTGCCAGCAGCGCCTCAGTGATCGGGGAGCTGTTTTTT
abundance: few
len: 13
d_gene: NA
j_gene: TRBJ2-2
v_gene: TRBV7-6

CDR3aa: CASSLRGARTNEKLFF
CDR3nt: TGTGCCAGCAGCCTAAGGGGCGCACGGACTAATGAAAAACTGTTTTTT
abundance: NA
len: 16
d_gene: NA
j_gene: TRBJ1-4
v_gene: TRBV7-2

CDR3aa: CASSQEWGQGAPYEQYF
CDR3nt: TGCGCCAGCAGCCAAGAATGGGGGCAGGGGGCCCCCTACGAGCAGTACTTC
abundance: few
len: 17
d_gene: TRBD1
j_gene: TRBJ2-7
v_gene: TRBV4-1

CDR3aa: CASSLYEGASYEQYF
CDR3nt: TGTGCCAGCAGCTTGTATGAGGGTGCCTCCTACGAGCAGTACTTC
abundance: NA
len: 15
d_gene: NA
j_gene: TRBJ2-7
v_gene: TRBV5-6

CDR3aa: CATSGTGGIMEF
CDR3nt: TGTGCCACCTCCGGGACAGGGGGAATAATGGAGTTC
abundance: NA
len: 12
d_gene: TRBD1
j_gene: TRBJ2-7
v_gene: TRBV28

CDR3aa: CASSQGASNQPQHF
CDR3nt: TGTGCCAGCAGCCAAGGAGCCTCCAATCAGCCCCAGCATTTT
abundance: few
len: 14
d_gene: NA
j_gene: TRBJ1-5
v_gene: TRBV7-9

CDR3aa: CASTGTAHQPQHF
CDR3nt: TGTGCCAGTACCGGGACAGCACATCAGCCCCAGCATTTT
abundance: NA
len: 13
d_gene: TRBD1
j_gene: TRBJ1-5
v_gene: TRBV19

CDR3aa: CASSFAGDSGNTIYF
CDR3nt: TGTGCCAGCAGCTTCGCAGGGGATTCGGGAAACACCATATATTTT
abundance: NA
len: 15
d_gene: NA
j_gene: TRBJ1-3
v_gene: TRBV9

CDR3aa: CASSENPGGLNTEAFF
CDR3nt: TGTGCCAGCAGCGAGAACCCAGGGGGTCTGAACACTGAAGCTTTCTTT
abundance: once
len: 16
d_gene: TRBD1
j_gene: TRBJ1-1
v_gene: TRBV9

CDR3aa: CASSEAGGPNYGYTF
CDR3nt: TGTGCCAGCAGTGAAGCCGGGGGTCCTAACTATGGCTACACCTTC
abundance: NA
len: 15
d_gene: NA
j_gene: TRBJ1-2
v_gene: TRBV6-1

CDR3aa: CASSVSGYPFSYEQYF
CDR3nt: TGTGCCAGCAGTGTCTCCGGTTACCCTTTCTCCTACGAGCAGTACTTC
abundance: once
len: 16
d_gene: NA
j_gene: TRBJ2-7
v_gene: TRBV6-1

CDR3aa: CASSPLPQLAGQQGTQYF
CDR3nt: TGTGCCAGCAGCCCCTTACCCCAACTAGCGGGTCAACAAGGGACCCAGTACTTC
abundance: NA
len: 18
d_gene: TRBD2
j_gene: TRBJ2-5
v_gene: TRBV13

CDR3aa: CASSTWTGGNTEAFF
CDR3nt: TGTGCCAGCAGCACCTGGACCGGAGGGAACACTGAAGCTTTCTTT
abundance: NA
len: 15
d_gene: NA
j_gene: TRBJ1-1
v_gene: TRBV7-9

CDR3aa: CASSQLPSSGGTEAFF
CDR3nt: TGTGCCAGCAGCCAACTACCGTCGTCAGGGGGCACTGAAGCTTTCTTT
abundance: few
len: 16
d_gene: TRBD1
j_gene: TRBJ1-1
v_gene: TRBV4-2

CDR3aa: CASSLAPGVYGYTF
CDR3nt: TGTGCCAGCAGTTTAGCCCCCGGGGTATATGGCTACACCTTC
abundance: NA
len: 14
d_gene: NA
j_gene: TRBJ1-2
v_gene: TRBV28

CDR3aa: CASRINGGRQETQYF
CDR3nt: TGTGCCAGCAGAATTAACGGGGGGAGACAAGAGACCCAGTACTTC
abundance: NA
len: 15
d_gene: TRBD2
j_gene: TRBJ2-5
v_gene: TRBV6-1

CDR3aa: CASSERLTGGPLVLETQYF
CDR3nt: TGTGCCAGCAGTGAGAGGTTAACGGGGGGGCCCCTGGTATTGGAGACCCAGTACTTC
abundance: NA
len: 19
d_gene: TRBD2
j_gene: TRBJ2-5
v_gene: TRBV6-1

CDR3aa: CASSQRQGGYEQYF
CDR3nt: TGCGCCAGCAGCCAAAGACAGGGTGGATACGAGCAGTACTTC
abundance: NA
len: 14
d_gene: TRBD1
j_gene: TRBJ2-7
v_gene: TRBV5-1

CDR3aa: CASSRRVQGGAFF
CDR3nt: TGTGCCAGCAGCCGAAGGGTTCAGGGTGGTGCTTTCTTC
abundance: once
len: 13
d_gene: NA
j_gene: TRBJ1-1
v_gene: TRBV6-5

CDR3aa: CASREEWSGGEKLFF
CDR3nt: TGTGCCAGCAGGGAAGAGTGGTCAGGGGGTGAAAAACTGTTTTTT
abundance: NA
len: 15
d_gene: TRBD1
j_gene: TRBJ1-4
v_gene: TRBV11-2

CDR3aa: CASSLSGTGGYNEQFF
CDR3nt: TGTGCCAGCAGTCTATCCGGGACAGGGGGCTACAATGAGCAGTTCTTC
abundance: once
len: 16
d_gene: TRBD1
j_gene: TRBJ2-1
v_gene: TRBV6-6

CDR3aa: CASSLYEGGPYEQYF
CDR3nt: TGTGCCAGCAGCTTATACGAGGGAGGACCCTACGAGCAGTACTTC
abundance: NA
len: 15
d_gene: NA
j_gene: TRBJ2-7
v_gene: TRBV11-1

CDR3aa: CASSAGTGFIEQYF
CDR3nt: TGTGCCAGCAGCGCCGGGACAGGGTTTATCGAGCAGTACTTC
abundance: NA
len: 14
d_gene: TRBD1
j_gene: TRBJ2-7
v_gene: TRBV9

CDR3aa: CASSLRGTEAFF
CDR3nt: TGTGCCAGCAGTTTACGGGGGACTGAAGCTTTCTTT
abundance: few
len: 12
d_gene: NA
j_gene: TRBJ1-1
v_gene: TRBV28

CDR3aa: CASSLYSTQETQYF
CDR3nt: TGCGCCAGCAGCTTGTACTCAACTCAAGAGACCCAGTACTTC
abundance: once
len: 14
d_gene: NA
j_gene: TRBJ2-5
v_gene: TRBV5-1

CDR3aa: CASRPGTGYLEQYF
CDR3nt: TGTGCCAGCAGGCCCGGGACAGGGTATCTCGAGCAGTACTTC
abundance: NA
len: 14
d_gene: TRBD1
j_gene: TRBJ2-7
v_gene: TRBV28

CDR3aa: CASSSQDRSYEQYF
CDR3nt: TGCGCCAGCAGCTCACAAGACAGATCCTACGAGCAGTACTTC
abundance: NA
len: 14
d_gene: NA
j_gene: TRBJ2-7
v_gene: TRBV5-1

CDR3aa: CASSPGTGGMAQYF
CDR3nt: TGTGCCAGCAGTCCCGGGACAGGGGGAATGGCCCAGTACTTC
abundance: NA
len: 14
d_gene: TRBD1
j_gene: TRBJ2-5
v_gene: TRBV5-4

CDR3aa: CASSRTSGGVQETQYF
CDR3nt: TGTGCCAGCAGTCGGACTAGCGGGGGGGTACAAGAGACCCAGTACTTC
abundance: NA
len: 16
d_gene: TRBD2
j_gene: TRBJ2-5
v_gene: TRBV6-6

CDR3aa: CATSRDRSVIGFKYEQYF
CDR3nt: TGTGCCACCAGCAGAGATCGAAGCGTTATTGGTTTCAAGTACGAGCAGTACTTC
abundance: once
len: 18
d_gene: NA
j_gene: TRBJ2-7
v_gene: TRBV15

CDR3aa: CAWRGGTATNEKLFF
CDR3nt: TGTGCCTGGAGGGGGGGGACCGCAACTAATGAAAAACTGTTTTTT
abundance: few
len: 15
d_gene: NA
j_gene: TRBJ1-4
v_gene: TRBV30

CDR3aa: CASSLVWDRDGNTIYF
CDR3nt: TGTGCCAGCAGCTTAGTTTGGGACAGGGACGGAAACACCATATATTTT
abundance: once
len: 16
d_gene: TRBD1
j_gene: TRBJ1-3
v_gene: TRBV7-8

CDR3aa: CASREGTSGFSYEQYF
CDR3nt: TGTGCCAGCAGAGAGGGGACTAGCGGGTTCTCCTACGAGCAGTACTTC
abundance: NA
len: 16
d_gene: TRBD2
j_gene: TRBJ2-7
v_gene: TRBV5-5